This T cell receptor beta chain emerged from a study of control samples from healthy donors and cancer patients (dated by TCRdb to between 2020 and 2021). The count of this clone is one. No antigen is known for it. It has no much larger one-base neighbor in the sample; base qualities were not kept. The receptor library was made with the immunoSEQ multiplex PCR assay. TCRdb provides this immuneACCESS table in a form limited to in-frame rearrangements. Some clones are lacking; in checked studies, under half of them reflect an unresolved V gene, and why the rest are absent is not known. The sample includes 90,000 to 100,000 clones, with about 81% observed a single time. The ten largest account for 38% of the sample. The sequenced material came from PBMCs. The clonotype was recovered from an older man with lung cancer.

The CDR3 loop reads CASSASTGITEAFF. Here is the DNA: TGTGCCAGCAGCGCCTCGACAGGGATCACTGAAGCTTTCTTT. The rearrangement joined TRBV7-3 to TRBJ1-1; TRBD1 matches 7 bases in the middle. The CDR3 has 14 amino acids, counting the end cysteine and phenylalanine. Only CDR3 DNA is held: 42 bases, read in frame from base 1. V is pruned by 5 bases and J by 4 bases, leaving 7 bases of the junction without a gene match. CDR1 and CDR2 are read off the germline V gene as SGHTA and FQGTGA.